These 6 T cell receptor beta chains were sequenced from one sample in a study of T cell responses to AZD1222 COVID-19 vaccine. The assay was immunoSEQ multiplex PCR, and TCRdb's table has in-frame clones only and misses some. The data show around 160,000 clones, 70% to 90% seen once. Sequencing used peripheral blood, obtained on day 0 of AZD1222 vaccination. These receptors all stem from an adult in good health.

This chain links TRBV5-8 with TRBJ1-5; no clear D gene. The germline CDR1 and CDR2 sequences are SGHTS and YDEGEE. The CDR3 runs 15 residues. The V end was cut by 0 bases, the J end by 2 bases, with 9 bases between. The CDR3 nucleotides are TGTGCCAGCAGCTTGGCAGTGATGGGCAATCAGCCCCAGCATTTT. Amino acid sequence: CASSLAVMGNQPQHF.

This clone was detected a few times. The rearrangement joins TRBV6-4 to TRBJ2-3; 7 bases are shared with TRBD2. Looked up from germline, CDR1 is MRHNA and CDR2 is SNTAGT. The CDR3 extends over 15 amino acids. The V gene end was trimmed by 3 bases and the J gene end by 4 bases; junction bases not matched to a gene: 7. CDR3: CASSESSGDSDTQYF. The CDR3 DNA follows: TGTGCCAGCAGTGAATCCAGCGGGGATTCAGATACGCAGTATTTT.

There are a few counts of this clone. J is TRBJ1-2 and V is TRBV6-5, with TRBD1 as a possible D gene (6 bases). CDR1 and CDR2 from the germline V gene are MNHEY and SVGAGI. CDR3 length equals 14 residues. Trimming left V 6 bases short and J 4 bases short, with 15 bases between. The CDR3 loop reads CASRTEDSRYGYTF. The CDR3 DNA reads TGTGCCAGCAGGACCGAGGACAGTCGCTATGGCTACACCTTC.

This chain connects TRBV28 to TRBJ1-6, with TRBD1 matching 9 bases. This CDR3 has 15 amino acids. After removal of 6 bases from V and 7 bases from J, the junction contained 7 bases not matched to a gene. Germline V lookup: CDR1 MDHEN, CDR2 SYDVKM. CDR3 sequence: CASRTGQGGNSPLHF. In DNA form, the CDR3 reads TGTGCCAGCAGGACGGGACAGGGAGGAAATTCACCCCTCCACTTT.

The chain combines TRBV11-3 with TRBJ1-3; no definite D call. The V gene's germline CDR1 is SGHNT and CDR2 YENEEA. V gave up 8 bases and J gave up 0 bases, with 17 bases separating them. The CDR3 has 16 amino acids. The CDR3 DNA is TGTGCCAGCTCCATGTGGAGACAAAGCTCTGGAAACACCATATATTTT. Translating gives CASSMWRQSSGNTIYF. The entire variable domain, with the rest obtained from reference TRBV11-3 and TRBJ1-3, is as follows: EAGVVQSPRYKIIEKKQPVAFWCNPISGHNTLYWYLQNLGQGPELLIRYENEEAVDDSQLPKDRFSAERLKGVDSTLKIQPAELGDSAVYLCASSMWRQSSGNTIYFGEGSWLTVV.

The gene calls are TRBV28 and TRBJ1-6; D gene ambiguous. CDR3 size: 12 residues. V gave up 7 bases and J gave up 6 bases, with 7 bases separating them. CDR1 and CDR2 (germline): MDHEN, SYDVKM. The CDR3 coding sequence is TGTGCCAGCACCAAGTTTAATTCACCCCTCCACTTT. It translates to CASTKFNSPLHF. Full variable domain (outside the CDR3, taken from reference TRBV28 and TRBJ1-6): DVKVTQSSRYLVKRTGEKVFLECVQDMDHENMFWYRQDPGLGLRLIYFSYDVKMKEKGDIPEGYSVSREKKERFSLILESASTNQTSMYLCASTKFNSPLHFGNGTRLTVT.